This note documents a single T cell receptor beta chain sequence. Per the study methods: For nucleated cells, counts were estimated from reference gene primer amplification. TCRdb's copy holds only in-frame clones and misses some; the assay was immunoSEQ multiplex PCR. That table is the source of V, J and clone size, and D and trimming were worked out from the DNA. The sample has almost 65,000 clones, approximately 88% seen once. The data were obtained in a study of blood T cell repertoires in COVID-19. Trimming stripped 5 bases from V and 0 bases from J, with 8 bases between. The CDR3 length is 14 residues. CDR1 and CDR2 (germline): MNHEY, SMNVEV (reference sequence).

The TCR was taken from a woman in her fifties or sixties with COVID-19, enrolled during active disease. The sequencing input was peripheral blood. V usage is TRBV27 and J usage is TRBJ2-1, with unresolved D. The CDR3 reads CASSIYFSYNEQFF. Here the CDR3 DNA reads TGTGCCAGCAGTATTTACTTCTCCTACAATGAGCAGTTCTTC.